These 16 T cell receptor beta chains share one sample of origin, sequenced in a study. TCRdb redid the calling of the RT-PCR reads with MiXCR, one entry per CDR3 protein. This repertoire shows 650,000 to 800,000 distinct CDR3 sequences, approximately 15% found once; its top ten account for 3.6%. The sequenced sample was memory CD4+ T cells from blood. These receptors all stem from a female donor in good health, serving as a healthy control.

This clonotype turned up a few times. The rearrangement uses TRBV18 and TRBJ2-7; 10 bases match TRBD2. The CDR3 extends over 14 amino acids. V was pared by 4 bases and J by 5 bases, with 5 bases of the junction left unmatched. CDR1 KGHSH and CDR2 LQKENI come from the germline V gene. CDR3 coding DNA: TGTGCCAGCTCACAAGCGGGAGGGTTGGACGAGCAGTACTTC. This gives the protein CASSQAGGLDEQYF.

V is TRBV5-1 and J is TRBJ2-7; 9 nucleotides match TRBD1. The length of the CDR3 is 15 residues. The junction had 4 bases not matched to a gene; V was cut back by 2 bases and J by 1 base. Germline CDR1 is SGHRS and CDR2 is YFSETQ. CDR3 sequence (DNA): TGCGCCAGCAGCTTTAGGGGACAGGGATCCTACGAGCAGTACTTC. Translation gives CASSFRGQGSYEQYF.

A few counts support this clonotype. The rearrangement uses TRBV11-2 and TRBJ2-3; D is perhaps TRBD2 (7 bases). This CDR3 spans 17 amino acids. V was trimmed by 2 bases and J by 3 bases, leaving 18 bases between them. Germline CDR1 SGHAT, CDR2 FQNNGV. The CDR3 is CASSLFPTGGPTDTQYF. CDR3 nucleotide sequence: TGTGCCAGCAGCTTATTCCCCACCGGGGGGCCGACAGATACGCAGTATTTT.

This clonotype showed up just once. The V call is TRBV20-1, the J call TRBJ2-7; no reliable D call. The V gene's germline CDR1 is DFQATT and CDR2 SNEGSKA (reference sequence). Trimming removed 0 bases from V and 0 bases from J, with 6 bases in between. The CDR3 has 13 residues. Here the CDR3 reads CSARDGSSYEQYF. CDR3 in DNA: TGCAGTGCTAGAGATGGATCCTCCTACGAGCAGTACTTC.

This chain uses TRBV9 with TRBJ2-5; TRBD2 aligns across 10 bases. The CDR3 has 15 amino acids. Germline V gene sequence: CDR1 SGDLS, CDR2 YYNGEE. Trimming cost V 5 bases and J 5 bases; bases outside gene matches: 9. The CDR3 nucleotides are TGTGCCAGCAGTGAGAGCGGGAGGGCCTGGGAGACCCAGTACTTC. Encoded protein: CASSESGRAWETQYF.

This chain links TRBV6-5 with TRBJ2-7, with a weak D call TRBD2 (6 bases). This CDR3 is 15 amino acids long. Trimming removed 10 bases at V and 5 bases at J, with 24 bases between. Germline V gene sequence: CDR1 MNHEY, CDR2 SVGAGI. The CDR3 bases are TGTGCCACCAAAATACAGGTCGGGGAGGCGGACGAGCAGTACTTC. It encodes CATKIQVGEADEQYF.

The chain carries TRBV25-1 and TRBJ2-7, with D possibly being TRBD1 (6 bases). From germline, CDR1 is MGHDK and CDR2 SYGVNS. The V and J ends lost 6 bases and 6 bases respectively, with 24 bases between them. This CDR3 has 16 amino acids. The CDR3 sequence: CASSSMGAKKGSEQYF. For the CDR3, the DNA is TGTGCCAGCAGCAGCATGGGGGCTAAAAAGGGAAGCGAGCAGTACTTC.

This clonotype was recorded a few times. V gene TRBV7-8 combines with J gene TRBJ2-1; no definite D call. The germline V gene encodes CDR1 SGHVS and CDR2 FQNEAQ. Between the trimmed V and J ends, which lost 5 bases and 4 bases, there was a span of 18 bases. This CDR3 spans 16 amino acids. CDR3 sequence (DNA): TGTGCCAGCAGCCCTCGATCTCACCCCCAATACAATGAGCAGTTCTTC. Amino acids: CASSPRSHPQYNEQFF.

The chain employs TRBV7-2 and TRBJ1-3, with D hard to call. The CDR3 sequence is 14 residues long. Per germline, CDR1 SGHTA and CDR2 FQGNSA. The V and J ends lost 9 bases and 0 bases respectively, with 12 bases between them. CDR3 DNA: TGTGCCAGTGCAATTGGGATCTCTGGAAACACCATATATTTT. This translates into CASAIGISGNTIYF.

There are many counts of this clonotype. The rearrangement links TRBV20-1 to TRBJ1-6; TRBD1 agrees at 7 bases. Germline V lookup: CDR1 DFQATT, CDR2 SNEGSKA (reference sequence). J lost 7 bases, V lost 6 bases, and 12 bases had no gene match. The CDR3 spans 15 residues. This CDR3 is CSAGEPDRVNSPLHF. CDR3 nucleotide sequence: TGCAGTGCCGGGGAACCCGACAGGGTAAATTCACCCCTCCACTTT.

This clonotype was observed many times. CDR3 region: CSARGTSGRPRETQYF. The CDR3 nucleotides are TGCAGTGCTAGGGGGACTAGCGGGAGGCCCCGGGAGACCCAGTACTTC. This sequence joins TRBV20-1 and TRBJ2-5, with 15 nucleotides matching TRBD2. V lost 3 bases, J lost 5 bases, and 7 bases stayed unmatched. Germline V gives CDR1 DFQATT, CDR2 SNEGSKA (reference sequence). This CDR3 comprises 16 residues.

This clonotype was seen only a few times. The chain uses TRBV7-2 and TRBJ2-3; 12 nucleotides align to TRBD2. J lost 4 bases, V lost 3 bases, and 8 bases had no gene match. The V gene's germline CDR1 is SGHTA and CDR2 FQGNSA. This CDR3 comprises 17 residues. The DNA of the CDR3 is TGTGCCAGCAGCTTCGGACTAGCGGGGTCCGGATCAGATACGCAGTATTTT. This gives the protein CASSFGLAGSGSDTQYF.

In its sample, this clonotype was seen a few times. The chain carries TRBV14 and TRBJ2-5; tentatively, D is TRBD2 (5 bases). V was cut by 1 base and J by 2 bases, with 14 bases left in between. The CDR3 length is 16 residues. The germline CDR1 and CDR2 sequences are SGHDN and FVKESK. The CDR3 region has the DNA TGTGCCAGCAGCCAAGGCGGATGGGAGCGGCAAGAGACCCAGTACTTC. It translates to CASSQGGWERQETQYF.

The V call is TRBV18, the J call TRBJ1-2; tentatively, D is TRBD1 (5 bases). This CDR3 region has 16 residues. The V gene's germline CDR1 is KGHSH and CDR2 LQKENI. The V and J ends lost 4 bases and 2 bases respectively, with 17 bases between them. The CDR3 spells CASSLSAGNSNYGYTF. The CDR3 bases are TGTGCCAGCTCACTGTCGGCAGGGAACTCAAACTATGGCTACACCTTC. The full variable domain, with the rest looked up from reference TRBV18 and TRBJ1-2, is NAGVMQNPRHLVRRRGQEARLRCSPMKGHSHVYWYRQLPEEGLKFMVYLQKENIIDESGMPKERFSAEFPKEGPSILRIQQVVRGDSAAYFCASSLSAGNSNYGYTFGSGTRLTVV.

The chain employs TRBV4-1 and TRBJ1-5; perhaps TRBD1 as D (6 bases). The CDR3 sequence is 17 residues long. With 1 base removed from V and 6 bases from J, the gap between germline ends came to 19 bases. Germline loops: CDR1 MGHRA, CDR2 YSYEKL. The CDR3 loop reads CASSQANLGAMGQPQHF. The CDR3 nucleotides are TGCGCCAGCAGCCAAGCAAATCTGGGGGCCATGGGTCAGCCCCAGCATTTT.

This clonotype was counted at least ten times. The V gene is TRBV7-2, the J gene TRBJ1-2; the match to TRBD1 covers 10 bases. The J segment lost 3 bases and the V segment lost 3 bases, leaving 1 base of the junction unmatched. CDR3 length equals 14 residues. CDR1 and CDR2 from the germline V gene are SGHTA and FQGNSA. This chain's CDR3 is CASSFGTGDYGYTF. CDR3 DNA sequence: TGTGCCAGCAGCTTTGGGACAGGGGACTATGGCTACACCTTC.